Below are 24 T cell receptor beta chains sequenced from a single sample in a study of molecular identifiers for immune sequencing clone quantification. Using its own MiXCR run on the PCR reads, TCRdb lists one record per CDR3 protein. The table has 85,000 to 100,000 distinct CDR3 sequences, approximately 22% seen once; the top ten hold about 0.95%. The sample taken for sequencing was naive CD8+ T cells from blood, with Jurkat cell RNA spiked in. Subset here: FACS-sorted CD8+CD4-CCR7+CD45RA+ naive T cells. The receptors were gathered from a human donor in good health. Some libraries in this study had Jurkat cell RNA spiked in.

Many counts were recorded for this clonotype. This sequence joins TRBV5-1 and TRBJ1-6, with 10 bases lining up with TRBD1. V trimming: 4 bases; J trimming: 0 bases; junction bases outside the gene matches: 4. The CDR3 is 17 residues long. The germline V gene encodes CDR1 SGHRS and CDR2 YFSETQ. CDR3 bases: TGCGCCAGCAGCCCGGGACAGGGGAGCTCCTATAATTCACCCCTCCACTTT. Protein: CASSPGQGSSYNSPLHF.

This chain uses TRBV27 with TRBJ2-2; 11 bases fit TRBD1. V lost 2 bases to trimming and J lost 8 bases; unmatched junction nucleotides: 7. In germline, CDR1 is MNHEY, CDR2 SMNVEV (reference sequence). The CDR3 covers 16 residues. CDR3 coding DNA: TGTGCCAGCAGTTTAGTAGCGGACAGGGGGCCGGGGGAGCTGTTTTTT. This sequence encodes CASSLVADRGPGELFF.

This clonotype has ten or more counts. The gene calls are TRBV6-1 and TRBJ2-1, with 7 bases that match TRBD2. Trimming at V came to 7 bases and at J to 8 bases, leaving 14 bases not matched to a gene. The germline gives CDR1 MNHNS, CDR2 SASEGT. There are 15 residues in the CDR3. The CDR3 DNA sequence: TGTGCCAGCATGCGGGGGTTAGTATCTAACGATGAGCAGTTCTTC. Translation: CASMRGLVSNDEQFF.

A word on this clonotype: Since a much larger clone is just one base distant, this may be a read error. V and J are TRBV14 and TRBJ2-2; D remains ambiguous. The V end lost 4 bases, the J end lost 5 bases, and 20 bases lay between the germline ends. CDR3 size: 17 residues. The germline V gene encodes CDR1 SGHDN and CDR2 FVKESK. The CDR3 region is CASSRLPQTVVTGELFF. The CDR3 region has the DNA TGTGCCAGCAGCCGATTACCGCAGACCGTGGTGACCGGGGAGCTGTTTTTT. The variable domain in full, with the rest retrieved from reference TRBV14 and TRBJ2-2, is EAGVTQFPSHSVIEKGQTVTLRCDPISGHDNLYWYRRVMGKEIKFLLHFVKESKQDESGMPNNRFLAERTGGTYSTLKVQPAELEDSGVYFCASSRLPQTVVTGELFFGEGSRLTVL.

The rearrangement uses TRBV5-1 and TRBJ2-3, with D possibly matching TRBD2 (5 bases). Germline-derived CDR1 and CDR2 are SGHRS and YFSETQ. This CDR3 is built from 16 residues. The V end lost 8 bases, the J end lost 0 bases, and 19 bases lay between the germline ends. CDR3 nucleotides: TGCGCCAGTAGCAACCCACTAGTGGATAGCACAGATACGCAGTATTTT. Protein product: CASSNPLVDSTDTQYF.

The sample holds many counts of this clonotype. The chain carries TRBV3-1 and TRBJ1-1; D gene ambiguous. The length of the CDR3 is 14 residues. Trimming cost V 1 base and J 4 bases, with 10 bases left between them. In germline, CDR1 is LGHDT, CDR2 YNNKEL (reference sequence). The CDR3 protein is CASSQAREFTEAFF. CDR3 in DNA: TGTGCCAGCAGCCAAGCGAGGGAGTTCACTGAAGCTTTCTTT.

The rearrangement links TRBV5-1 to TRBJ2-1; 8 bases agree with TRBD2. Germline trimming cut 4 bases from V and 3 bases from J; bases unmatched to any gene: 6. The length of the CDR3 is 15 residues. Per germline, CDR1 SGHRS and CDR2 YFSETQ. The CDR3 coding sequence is TGCGCCAGCAGCCCAGGGACTAGTCACTACAATGAGCAGTTCTTC. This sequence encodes CASSPGTSHYNEQFF.

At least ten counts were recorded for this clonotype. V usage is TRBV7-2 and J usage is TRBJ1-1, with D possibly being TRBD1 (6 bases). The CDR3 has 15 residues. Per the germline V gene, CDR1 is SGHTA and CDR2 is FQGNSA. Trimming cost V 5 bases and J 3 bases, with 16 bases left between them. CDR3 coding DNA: TGTGCCAGCAGCCCCCAACTGGGGGCCGACACTGAAGCTTTCTTT. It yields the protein CASSPQLGADTEAFF.

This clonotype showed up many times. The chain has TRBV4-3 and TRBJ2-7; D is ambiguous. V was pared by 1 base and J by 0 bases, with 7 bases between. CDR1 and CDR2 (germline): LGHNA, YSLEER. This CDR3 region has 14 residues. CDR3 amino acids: CASSQGWDSYEQYF. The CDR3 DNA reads TGCGCCAGCAGCCAAGGCTGGGACTCCTACGAGCAGTACTTC.

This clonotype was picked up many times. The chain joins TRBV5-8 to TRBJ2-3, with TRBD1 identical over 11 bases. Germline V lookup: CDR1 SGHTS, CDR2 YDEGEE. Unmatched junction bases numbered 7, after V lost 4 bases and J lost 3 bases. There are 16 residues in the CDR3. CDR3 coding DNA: TGTGCCAGCAGCGCAGGACAGGGGGCAGGGACAGATACGCAGTATTTT. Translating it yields CASSAGQGAGTDTQYF. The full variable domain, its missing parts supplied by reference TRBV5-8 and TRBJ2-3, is EAGVTQSPTHLIKTRGQQATLRCSPISGHTSVYWYQQALGLGLQFLLWYDEGEERNRGNFPPRFSGRQFPNYSSELNVNALELEDSALYLCASSAGQGAGTDTQYFGPGTRLTVL.

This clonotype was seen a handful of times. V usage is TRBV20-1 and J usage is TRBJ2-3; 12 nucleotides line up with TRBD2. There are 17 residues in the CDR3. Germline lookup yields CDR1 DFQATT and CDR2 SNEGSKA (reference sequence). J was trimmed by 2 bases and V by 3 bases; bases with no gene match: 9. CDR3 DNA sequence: TGCAGTGCTAGTCAACCGGGACTAGCGGGTTTCACAGATACGCAGTATTTT. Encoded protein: CSASQPGLAGFTDTQYF.

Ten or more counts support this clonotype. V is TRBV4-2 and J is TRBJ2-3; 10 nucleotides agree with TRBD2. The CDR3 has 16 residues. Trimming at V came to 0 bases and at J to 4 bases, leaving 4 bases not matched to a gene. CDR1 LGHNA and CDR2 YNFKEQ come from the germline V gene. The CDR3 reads CASSQEAGGPPDTQYF. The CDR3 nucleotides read TGTGCCAGCAGCCAAGAAGCGGGAGGGCCCCCAGATACGCAGTATTTT.

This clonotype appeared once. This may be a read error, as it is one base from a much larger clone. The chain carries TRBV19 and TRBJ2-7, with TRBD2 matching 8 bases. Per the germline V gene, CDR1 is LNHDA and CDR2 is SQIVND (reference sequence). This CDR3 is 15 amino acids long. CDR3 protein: CVSSIASGSVYEQYF. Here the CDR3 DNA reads TGTGTCAGTAGTATAGCCAGCGGGAGTGTCTACGAGCAGTACTTC.

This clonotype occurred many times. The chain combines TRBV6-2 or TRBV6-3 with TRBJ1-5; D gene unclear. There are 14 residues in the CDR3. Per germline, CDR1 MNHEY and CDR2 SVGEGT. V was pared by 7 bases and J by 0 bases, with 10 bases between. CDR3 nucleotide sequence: TGTGCCAGCAAAGGAGAGACTAGCAATCAGCCCCAGCATTTT. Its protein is CASKGETSNQPQHF.

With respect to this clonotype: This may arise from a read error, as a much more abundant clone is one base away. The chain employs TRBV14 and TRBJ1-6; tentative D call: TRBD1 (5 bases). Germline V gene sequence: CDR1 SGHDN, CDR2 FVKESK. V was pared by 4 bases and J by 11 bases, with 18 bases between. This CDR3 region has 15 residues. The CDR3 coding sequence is TGTGCCAGCAGCCCCCCCGGGGCATCGTTAGCACCCCTCCACTTT. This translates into CASSPPGASLAPLHF.

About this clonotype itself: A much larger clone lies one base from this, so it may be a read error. For the CDR3, the DNA is TGTGCCACCAGCAGCTCTAGTACCACACAGGGTTCGGAGGACGAGCAGTACTTC. Protein sequence: CATSSSSTTQGSEDEQYF. The chain couples TRBV15 to TRBJ2-7, with D perhaps TRBD1 (6 bases). V was clipped by 3 bases and J by 5 bases, with 26 bases between them. Per germline, CDR1 LNHNV and CDR2 YYDKDF (reference sequence). This CDR3 region has 18 residues.

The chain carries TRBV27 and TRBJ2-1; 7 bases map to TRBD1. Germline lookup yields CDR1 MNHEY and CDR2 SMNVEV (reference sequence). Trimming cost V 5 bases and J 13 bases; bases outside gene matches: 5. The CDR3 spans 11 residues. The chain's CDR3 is CASSTGTAQFF. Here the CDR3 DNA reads TGTGCCAGCAGTACCGGGACAGCCCAGTTCTTC.

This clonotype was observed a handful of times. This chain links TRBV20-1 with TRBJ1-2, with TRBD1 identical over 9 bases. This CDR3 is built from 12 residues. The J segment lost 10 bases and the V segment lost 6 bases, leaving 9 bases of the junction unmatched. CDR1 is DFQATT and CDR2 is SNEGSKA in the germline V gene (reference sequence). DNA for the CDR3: TGCAGTGCACGGGACAGGGATAGGTTCTACACCTTC. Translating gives CSARDRDRFYTF.

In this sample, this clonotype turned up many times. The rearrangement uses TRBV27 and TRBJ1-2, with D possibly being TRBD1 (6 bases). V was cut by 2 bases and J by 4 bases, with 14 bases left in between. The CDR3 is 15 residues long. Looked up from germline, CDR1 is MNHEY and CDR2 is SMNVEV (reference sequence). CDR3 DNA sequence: TGTGCCAGCAGTTTAGTGGGGGGCGCAGGCTATGGCTACACCTTC. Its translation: CASSLVGGAGYGYTF.

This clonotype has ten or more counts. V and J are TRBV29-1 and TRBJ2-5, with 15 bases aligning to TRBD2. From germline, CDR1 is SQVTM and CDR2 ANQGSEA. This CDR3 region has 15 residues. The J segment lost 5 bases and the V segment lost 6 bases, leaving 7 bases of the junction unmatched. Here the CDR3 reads CSVSGTSGRIETQYF. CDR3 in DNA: TGCAGCGTCTCCGGGACTAGCGGGAGGATCGAGACCCAGTACTTC.

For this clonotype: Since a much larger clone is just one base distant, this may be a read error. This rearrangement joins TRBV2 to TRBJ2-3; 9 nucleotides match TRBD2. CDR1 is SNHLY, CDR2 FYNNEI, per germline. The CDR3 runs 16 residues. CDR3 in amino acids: CASSEFLGTSTDTLYF. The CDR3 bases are TGTGCCAGCAGTGAGTTTCTCGGGACTAGCACAGATACGCTGTATTTT.

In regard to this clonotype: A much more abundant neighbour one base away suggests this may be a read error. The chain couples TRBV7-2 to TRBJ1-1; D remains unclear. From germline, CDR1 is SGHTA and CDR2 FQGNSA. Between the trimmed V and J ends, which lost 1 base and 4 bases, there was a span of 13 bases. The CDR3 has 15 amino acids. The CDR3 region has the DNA TGTGCCAGCAGCTTAGATGCAGGAATGAGCACTGAAGCTTTCTTT. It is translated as CASSLDAGMSTEAFF. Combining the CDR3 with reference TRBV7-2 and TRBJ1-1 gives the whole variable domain GAGVSQSPSNKVTEKGKDVELRCDPISGHTALYWYRQSLGQGLEFLIYFQGNSAPDKSGLPSDRFSAERTGGSVSTLTIQRTQQEDSAVYLCASSLDAGMSTEAFFGQGTRLTVV.

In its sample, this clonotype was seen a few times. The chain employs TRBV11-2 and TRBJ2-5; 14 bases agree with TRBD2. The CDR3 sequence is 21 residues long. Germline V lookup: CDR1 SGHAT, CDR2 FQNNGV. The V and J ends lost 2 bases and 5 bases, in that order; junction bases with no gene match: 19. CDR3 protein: CASSLLKTPRLAGGPLETQYF. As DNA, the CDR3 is TGTGCCAGCAGCTTACTCAAAACCCCCAGACTAGCGGGAGGGCCGTTGGAGACCCAGTACTTC.

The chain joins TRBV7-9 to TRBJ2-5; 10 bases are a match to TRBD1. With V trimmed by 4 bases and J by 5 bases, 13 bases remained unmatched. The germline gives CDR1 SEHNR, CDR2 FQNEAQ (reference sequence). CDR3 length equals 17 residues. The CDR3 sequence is CASSSFAGTGVVETQYF. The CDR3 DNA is TGTGCCAGCAGCTCCTTCGCGGGGACAGGGGTAGTGGAGACCCAGTACTTC. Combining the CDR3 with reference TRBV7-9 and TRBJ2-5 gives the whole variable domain DTGVSQNPRHKITKRGQNVTFRCDPISEHNRLYWYRQTLGQGPEFLTYFQNEAQLEKSRLLSDRFSAERPKGSFSTLEIQRTEQGDSAMYLCASSSFAGTGVVETQYFGPGTRLLVL.